This TCR beta chain was recovered during a study of blood T cell repertoires in COVID-19. Study information: Samples came from the United States, Italy and Spain, spanning acute and convalescent COVID-19. The cDNA or gDNA used as material had been derived from T cells, B-cell-depleted T cells, or PBMCs.

In the authors' workflow: Amplification with reference gene primers provided the estimates of nucleated cell counts. Data came from immunoSEQ multiplex PCR; TCRdb stores just in-frame clones and leaves some out. That table gives V, J and clone size, and the DNA gave D and trimming. Here the sample spans roughly 230,000 clones, approximately 80% being singletons. V was pared by 5 bases and J by 5 bases, with 18 bases between. CDR3 length: 15 amino acids. Germline values: CDR1 SSHAT, CDR2 FNYEAQ (reference sequence). Donors in Cohort 3 who had recovered were those with two negative PCRs, healthcare professional clearance, or resolution of their symptoms.

This chain uses TRBV7-7 with TRBJ2-5; a possible D gene is TRBD2 (6 bases). The material sequenced was PBMCs or T cells enriched from blood (not recorded which). This clonotype originated in an older woman who had recovered from COVID-19. CDR3 sequence reads: CASSLSGSEGETQYF. In DNA, the CDR3 is TGTGCCAGCAGCCTTTCAGGGTCGGAGGGGGAGACCCAGTACTTC.